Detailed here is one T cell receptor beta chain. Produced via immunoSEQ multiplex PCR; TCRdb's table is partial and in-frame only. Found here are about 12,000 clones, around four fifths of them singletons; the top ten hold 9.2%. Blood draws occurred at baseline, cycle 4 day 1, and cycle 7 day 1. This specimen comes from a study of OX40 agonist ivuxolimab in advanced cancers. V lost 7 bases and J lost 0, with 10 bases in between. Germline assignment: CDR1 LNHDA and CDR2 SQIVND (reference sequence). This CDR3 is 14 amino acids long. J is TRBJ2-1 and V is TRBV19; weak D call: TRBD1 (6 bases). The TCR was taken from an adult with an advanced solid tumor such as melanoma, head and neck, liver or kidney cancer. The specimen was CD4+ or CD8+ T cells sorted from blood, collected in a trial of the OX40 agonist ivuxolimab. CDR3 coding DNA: TGTGCCAGTAATCAGGGGAGCTCCTACAATGAGCAGTTCTTC. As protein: CASNQGSSYNEQFF.